This T cell receptor beta chain was retrieved from a study of blood T cell repertoires in COVID-19. Overall study context: Sources were T cells, B-cell-depleted T cells, or PBMCs; the material itself was cDNA or gDNA.

In the study's own analysis: Cell counts per sample came from amplifying reference gene primers. Clones were read by immunoSEQ multiplex PCR, and TCRdb kept only the in-frame ones, dropping some. V, J and clone size reflect that table, while D and trimming were determined from the DNA. The sample lists hundreds of thousands of clones, nearly 90% occurring once. This TCR was sampled from a man aged 18-30 years with active or convalescent COVID-19. Sequences were obtained from peripheral blood.

This CDR3 is CASSHQTTNEKLFF. The CDR3 nucleotides are TGCGCCAGCAGCCACCAGACAACTAATGAAAAACTGTTTTTT. The rearrangement links TRBV5-1 to TRBJ1-4; D remains ambiguous. The CDR3 has 14 amino acids. V lost 4 bases and J 0 bases, leaving 7 bases between the germline ends. CDR1 and CDR2 (germline): SGHRS, YFSETQ.